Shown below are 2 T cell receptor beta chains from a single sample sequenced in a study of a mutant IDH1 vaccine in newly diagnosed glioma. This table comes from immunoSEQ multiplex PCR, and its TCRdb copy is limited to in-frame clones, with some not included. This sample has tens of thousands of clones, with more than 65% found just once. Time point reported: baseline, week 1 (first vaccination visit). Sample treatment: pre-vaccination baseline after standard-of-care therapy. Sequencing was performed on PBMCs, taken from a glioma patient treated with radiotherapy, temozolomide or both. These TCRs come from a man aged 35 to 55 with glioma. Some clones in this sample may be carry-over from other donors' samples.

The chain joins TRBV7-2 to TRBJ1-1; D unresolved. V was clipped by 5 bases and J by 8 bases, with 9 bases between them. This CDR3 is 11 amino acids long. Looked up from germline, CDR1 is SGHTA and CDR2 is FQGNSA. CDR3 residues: CASSRRGEAFF. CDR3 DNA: TGTGCCAGCAGCCGCCGAGGAGAAGCTTTCTTT.

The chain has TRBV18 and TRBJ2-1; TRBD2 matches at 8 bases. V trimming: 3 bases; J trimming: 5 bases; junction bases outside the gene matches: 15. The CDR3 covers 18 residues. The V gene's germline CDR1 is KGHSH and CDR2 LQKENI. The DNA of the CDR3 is TGTGCCAGCTCACCGGATGGGCCATTGCCGGGGGGGGACAATGAGCAGTTCTTC. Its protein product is CASSPDGPLPGGDNEQFF.